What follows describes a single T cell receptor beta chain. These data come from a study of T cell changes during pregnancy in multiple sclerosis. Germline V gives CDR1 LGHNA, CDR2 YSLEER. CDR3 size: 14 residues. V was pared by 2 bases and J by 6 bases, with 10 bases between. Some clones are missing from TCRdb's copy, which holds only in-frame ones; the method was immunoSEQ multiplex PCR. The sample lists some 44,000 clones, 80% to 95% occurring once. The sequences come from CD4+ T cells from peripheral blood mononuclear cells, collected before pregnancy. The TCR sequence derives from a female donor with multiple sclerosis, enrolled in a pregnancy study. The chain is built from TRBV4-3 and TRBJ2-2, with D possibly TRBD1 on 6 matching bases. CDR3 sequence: CASSQKAGAGELFF. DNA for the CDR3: TGCGCCAGCAGCCAAAAAGCAGGGGCCGGGGAGCTGTTTTTT.